A single sample gave rise to the 18 T cell receptor beta chains below, sequenced in a study of CD8 T cells in Susac syndrome. After extraction with the RNeasy kit, 0.5 to 1 ug of the RNA was reverse transcribed using random hexamers. TCRdb processed the immunoSEQ multiplex PCR reads anew with MiXCR; each CDR3 protein has one entry. Among 120,000 or so distinct CDR3 sequences listed, roughly 94% were seen once. Source material: CD4+ T cells from PBMCs. The source of these receptors is a human donor with multiple sclerosis.

The rearrangement links TRBV4-2 to TRBJ2-7; 8 nucleotides line up with TRBD1. This CDR3 is 16 amino acids long. The J segment lost 1 base and the V segment lost 1 base, leaving 6 bases of the junction unmatched. The V gene's germline CDR1 is LGHNA and CDR2 YNFKEQ. CDR3 sequence (DNA): TGTGCCAGCAGCCAAGGGGACAGGAGGAATTCCTACGAGCAGTACTTC. It codes for CASSQGDRRNSYEQYF.

This chain connects TRBV27 to TRBJ2-3; 11 bases map to TRBD1. CDR3 length: 15 amino acids. Germline CDR1 is MNHEY and CDR2 is SMNVEV (reference sequence). V gave up 2 bases and J gave up 5 bases; unmatched junction bases: 3. The CDR3 DNA reads as TGTGCCAGCAGTTTAGGGGGACAGGGGGAAGATACGCAGTATTTT. It encodes CASSLGGQGEDTQYF.

The rearrangement links TRBV6-2 or TRBV6-3 to TRBJ2-7; D may be TRBD2 (5 bases). The CDR3 is 13 amino acids. Trimming cost V 6 bases and J 7 bases, with 16 bases left between them. Germline assignment: CDR1 MNHEY and CDR2 SVGEGT. CDR3 sequence: CASRGEGSREQYF. The CDR3 DNA is TGTGCCAGCAGGGGAGAGGGCTCACGGGAGCAGTACTTC.

The chain couples TRBV2 to TRBJ1-2, with D possibly being TRBD1 (6 bases). The CDR3 has 13 residues. Between the trimmed V and J ends, which lost 8 bases and 0 bases, there was a span of 10 bases. Germline V gives CDR1 SNHLY, CDR2 FYNNEI. CDR3 in amino acids: CASRDNPNYGYTF. The CDR3 region has the DNA TGTGCCAGCCGGGACAACCCTAACTATGGCTACACCTTC.

The V call is TRBV19, the J call TRBJ1-1; 9 nucleotides match TRBD1. This CDR3 spans 16 amino acids. The J segment lost 0 bases and the V segment lost 2 bases, leaving 4 bases of the junction unmatched. Germline V lookup: CDR1 LNHDA, CDR2 SQIVND (reference sequence). In nucleotides, the CDR3 is TGTGCCAGTAGTATAAAGACAGGGGGGGTGAACACTGAAGCTTTCTTT. This sequence encodes CASSIKTGGVNTEAFF. The full variable domain, in which reference TRBV19 and TRBJ1-1 provide the parts outside the CDR3, is DGGITQSPKYLFRKEGQNVTLSCEQNLNHDAMYWYRQDPGQGLRLIYYSQIVNDFQKGDIAEGYSVSREKKESFPLTVTSAQKNPTAFYLCASSIKTGGVNTEAFFGQGTRLTVV.

The chain joins TRBV5-4 to TRBJ2-5; D is perhaps TRBD1 (6 bases). This CDR3 comprises 14 residues. V was trimmed by 4 bases and J by 2 bases, leaving 12 bases between them. Germline values: CDR1 SGHNT, CDR2 YYREEE (reference sequence). The DNA for the CDR3 is TGTGCCAGCAGCCCGGACAGTTCACAAGAGACCCAGTACTTC. Its protein is CASSPDSSQETQYF.

V gene TRBV6-1 combines with J gene TRBJ1-1; 11 positions match TRBD1. The CDR3 covers 13 residues. Germline V CDR1 and CDR2: MNHNS, SASEGT. With V trimmed by 6 bases and J by 7 bases, 4 bases remained unmatched. Here the CDR3 DNA reads TGTGCCAGCAGCGGACAGGGGGCGTTTGAAGCTTTCTTT. This sequence encodes CASSGQGAFEAFF.

V usage is TRBV25-1 and J usage is TRBJ1-2; the D is unclear. The CDR3 is 11 amino acids. The V and J ends lost 4 bases and 10 bases respectively, with 10 bases between them. The V gene's germline CDR1 is MGHDK and CDR2 SYGVNS. This CDR3 reads CASSGRRDYTF. As DNA, the CDR3 is TGTGCCAGCAGTGGACGAAGGGACTACACCTTC.

This chain uses TRBV5-4 with TRBJ2-7; TRBD2 aligns across 8 bases. V was pared by 4 bases and J by 0 bases, with 3 bases of the junction left unmatched. The CDR3 is 14 residues long. Germline V gives CDR1 SGHNT, CDR2 YYREEE (reference sequence). The CDR3 nucleotides read TGTGCCAGCAGCCAGCGGGAGACCTCCTACGAGCAGTACTTC. It specifies CASSQRETSYEQYF.

The genes are TRBV5-1 and TRBJ1-4; the D is unclear. CDR1 is SGHRS and CDR2 is YFSETQ in the germline V gene. This CDR3 comprises 15 residues. The V gene lost 0 bases and the J gene lost 8 bases, with 14 bases spanning the gap. The CDR3 nucleotides are TGCGCCAGCAGCTTGGGTACGGGGTCGAGAGAAAAACTGTTTTTT. Residues: CASSLGTGSREKLFF.

The genes are TRBV30 and TRBJ1-2; D might be TRBD1 (6 bases). The length of the CDR3 is 13 residues. Germline CDR1 is GTSNPN and CDR2 is SVGIG (reference sequence). Trimming took 2 bases from V and 4 from J, leaving 11 bases between them. CDR3 in DNA: TGTGCCTGGAGTCCCGGGACATTCTATGGCTACACCTTC. Protein sequence: CAWSPGTFYGYTF.

The V call is TRBV6-6, the J call TRBJ2-7; D is possibly TRBD1 (5 bases). Germline lookup yields CDR1 MNHNY and CDR2 SVGAGI (reference sequence). The V end was cut by 4 bases, the J end by 0 bases, with 13 bases between. The CDR3 has 15 residues. CDR3 sequence: CASSSPARDSYEQYF. The DNA of the CDR3 is TGTGCCAGCAGTTCCCCAGCCAGGGACTCCTACGAGCAGTACTTC.

The chain links TRBV2 to TRBJ2-5; D might be TRBD2 (6 bases). The length of the CDR3 is 13 residues. The germline CDR1 and CDR2 sequences are SNHLY and FYNNEI. Deletions cut 6 bases from V and 5 bases from J, with 13 bases between. The CDR3 DNA reads as TGTGCCAGCAGCGGGGGAGGCGAGGAGACCCAGTACTTC. It codes for CASSGGGEETQYF.

The CDR3 region is CASRREGRSYGYTF. CDR3 bases: TGTGCCAGCAGGAGGGAGGGGCGATCCTATGGCTACACCTTC. V is TRBV6-6 and J is TRBJ1-2; perhaps TRBD1 as D (5 bases). Germline loops: CDR1 MNHNY, CDR2 SVGAGI (reference sequence). The CDR3 has 14 residues. Trimming took 6 bases from V and 4 from J, leaving 15 bases between them.

The chain recombines TRBV29-1 with TRBJ1-2, with a weak D call TRBD1 (6 bases). Germline V lookup: CDR1 SQVTM, CDR2 ANQGSEA. This CDR3 comprises 12 residues. The CDR3 spells CSLTAPGDGYTF. The DNA of the CDR3 is TGCAGTCTGACTGCCCCAGGGGATGGCTACACCTTC. Based on the CDR3 plus reference TRBV29-1 and TRBJ1-2, the full variable domain is SAVISQKPSRDICQRGTSLTIQCQVDSQVTMMFWYRQQPGQSLTLIATANQGSEATYESGFVIDKFPISRPNLTFSTLTVSNMSPEDSSIYLCSLTAPGDGYTFGSGTRLTVV.

The chain combines TRBV7-9 with TRBJ1-4, with 7 positions matching TRBD1. J was trimmed by 1 base and V by 5 bases; bases with no gene match: 4. This CDR3 has 15 residues. Germline lookup yields CDR1 SEHNR and CDR2 FQNEAQ (reference sequence). The CDR3 sequence is CASSGNRGTNEKLFF. The CDR3 DNA reads as TGTGCCAGCAGCGGAAACAGGGGAACTAATGAAAAACTGTTTTTT. Looking up the rest from reference TRBV7-9 and TRBJ1-4 gives the full variable domain: DTGVSQNPRHKITKRGQNVTFRCDPISEHNRLYWYRQTLGQGPEFLTYFQNEAQLEKSRLLSDRFSAERPKGSFSTLEIQRTEQGDSAMYLCASSGNRGTNEKLFFGSGTQLSVL.

The chain recombines TRBV29-1 with TRBJ1-2, with D unclear. V was cut by 4 bases and J by 0 bases, with 9 bases left in between. The length of the CDR3 is 13 residues. CDR1 is SQVTM and CDR2 is ANQGSEA in the germline V gene. The CDR3: CSVVGSTNYGYTF. DNA of the CDR3: TGCAGCGTTGTGGGCAGTACTAACTATGGCTACACCTTC. Full variable domain (missing parts from reference TRBV29-1 and TRBJ1-2): SAVISQKPSRDICQRGTSLTIQCQVDSQVTMMFWYRQQPGQSLTLIATANQGSEATYESGFVIDKFPISRPNLTFSTLTVSNMSPEDSSIYLCSVVGSTNYGYTFGSGTRLTVV.

This clonotype has just a few counts. The chain uses TRBV30 and TRBJ2-7; 9 bases line up with TRBD1. After removal of 1 base from V and 2 bases from J, the junction contained 3 bases not matched to a gene. The CDR3 length is 14 residues. Per the germline V gene, CDR1 is GTSNPN and CDR2 is SVGIG (reference sequence). Here the CDR3 DNA reads TGTGCCTGGAGTGGCCGGGACAGGGCCTACGAGCAGTACTTC. Protein: CAWSGRDRAYEQYF.